This TCR beta chain was profiled in a study of T cell clonality in common variable immunodeficiency. The method was immunoSEQ multiplex PCR; TCRdb's version includes in-frame clones alone and lacks a portion of them. Reported are around 45,000 clones, none seen only once; the ten largest carry 2.5% to 3%. CDR3 size: 15 residues. Germline CDR1 reads SGHTA; CDR2 reads FQGNSA. With 2 bases clipped from V and 4 bases from J, the junction kept 5 bases outside the gene matches. This clone showed up many times. The sequence runs out 3 residues before the end of the CDR3; the remainder is reconstructed from the germline J gene.

V usage is TRBV7-2 and J usage is TRBJ2-3; 8 nucleotides line up with TRBD1. The clonotype was recovered from a person aged 18 to 75 in good health. The sequencing input was peripheral blood mononuclear cells. CDR3 region: CASSLWTGNPDTQYF. CDR3 DNA, as far as it was read: TGTGCCAGCAGCTTATGGACAGGGAATCCAGATACG.